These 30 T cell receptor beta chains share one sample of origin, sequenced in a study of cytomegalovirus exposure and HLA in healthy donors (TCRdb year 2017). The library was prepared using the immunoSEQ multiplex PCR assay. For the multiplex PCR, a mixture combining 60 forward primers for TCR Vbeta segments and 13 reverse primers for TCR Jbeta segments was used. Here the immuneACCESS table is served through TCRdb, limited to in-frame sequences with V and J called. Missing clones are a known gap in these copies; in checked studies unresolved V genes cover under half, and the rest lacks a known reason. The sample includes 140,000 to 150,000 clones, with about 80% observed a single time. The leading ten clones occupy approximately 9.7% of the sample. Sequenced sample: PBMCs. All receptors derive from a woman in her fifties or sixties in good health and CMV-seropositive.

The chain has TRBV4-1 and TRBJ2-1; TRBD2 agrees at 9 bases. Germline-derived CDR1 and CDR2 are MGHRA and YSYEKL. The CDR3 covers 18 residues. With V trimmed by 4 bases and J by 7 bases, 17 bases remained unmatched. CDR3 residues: CASSPKVGSGSSRNEQFF. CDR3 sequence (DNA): TGCGCCAGCAGCCCCAAAGTGGGTAGCGGGAGTAGTCGGAATGAGCAGTTCTTC.

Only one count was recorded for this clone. This CDR3 reads CASSENSGSSYNEQFF. Written as DNA, the CDR3 is TGTGCCAGCAGTGAGAATAGCGGAAGCTCCTACAATGAGCAGTTCTTC. The genes are TRBV6-4 and TRBJ2-1; D possibly corresponds to TRBD2 (6 bases). CDR3 size: 16 residues. Looked up from germline, CDR1 is MRHNA and CDR2 is SNTAGT. V lost 3 bases and J lost 0, with 12 bases in between.

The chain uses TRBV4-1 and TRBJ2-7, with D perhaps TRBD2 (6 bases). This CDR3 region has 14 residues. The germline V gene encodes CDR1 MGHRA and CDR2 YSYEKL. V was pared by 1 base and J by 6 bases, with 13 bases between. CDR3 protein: CASSQVGGAGEQYF. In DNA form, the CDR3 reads TGCGCCAGCAGCCAAGTAGGAGGGGCGGGCGAGCAGTACTTC.

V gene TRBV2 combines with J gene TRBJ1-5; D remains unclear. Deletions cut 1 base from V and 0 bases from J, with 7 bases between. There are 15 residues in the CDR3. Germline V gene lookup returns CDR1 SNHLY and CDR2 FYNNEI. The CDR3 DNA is TGTGCCAGCAGTGAAGAGAACTATAGCAATCAGCCCCAGCATTTT. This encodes CASSEENYSNQPQHF.

CDR3 coding DNA: TGTTCTAGCGGAAACACCATATATTTT. Protein product: CSSGNTIYF. The V call is TRBV28, the J call TRBJ1-3; D is unclear. The CDR3 is 9 amino acids. Germline V gene data show CDR1 as MDHEN and CDR2 as SYDVKM.

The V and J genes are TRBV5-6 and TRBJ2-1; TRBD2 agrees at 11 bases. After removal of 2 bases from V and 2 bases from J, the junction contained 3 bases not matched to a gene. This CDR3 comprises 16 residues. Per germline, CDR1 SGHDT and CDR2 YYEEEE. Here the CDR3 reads CASSLVAGGTYNEQFF. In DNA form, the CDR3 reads TGTGCCAGCAGCTTAGTAGCGGGAGGGACCTACAATGAGCAGTTCTTC.

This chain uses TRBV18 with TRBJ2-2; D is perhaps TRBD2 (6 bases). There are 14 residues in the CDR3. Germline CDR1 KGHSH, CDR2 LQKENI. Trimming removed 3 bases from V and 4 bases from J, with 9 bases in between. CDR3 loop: CASSPMEGTGELFF. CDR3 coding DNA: TGTGCCAGCTCACCGATGGAGGGCACCGGGGAGCTGTTTTTT.

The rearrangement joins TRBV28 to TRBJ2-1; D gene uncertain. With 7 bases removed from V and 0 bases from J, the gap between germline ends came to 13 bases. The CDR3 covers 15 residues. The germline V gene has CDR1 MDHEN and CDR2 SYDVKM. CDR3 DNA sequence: TGTGCCAGCAATATCAGGCAGAGCTCCTACAATGAGCAGTTCTTC. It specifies CASNIRQSSYNEQFF.

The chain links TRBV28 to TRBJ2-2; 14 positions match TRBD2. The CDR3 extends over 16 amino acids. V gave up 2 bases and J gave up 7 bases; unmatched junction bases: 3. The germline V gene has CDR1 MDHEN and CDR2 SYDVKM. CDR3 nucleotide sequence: TGTGCCAGCAGTTTACGGACTAGCGGGAGGATCGGGGAGCTGTTTTTT. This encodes CASSLRTSGRIGELFF.

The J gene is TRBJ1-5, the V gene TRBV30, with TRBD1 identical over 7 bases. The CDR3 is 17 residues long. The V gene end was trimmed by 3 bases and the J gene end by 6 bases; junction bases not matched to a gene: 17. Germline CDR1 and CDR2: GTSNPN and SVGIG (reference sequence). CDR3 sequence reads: CAWSVGTDLPGSQPQHF. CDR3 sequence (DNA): TGTGCCTGGAGCGTCGGGACAGATCTTCCAGGGAGTCAGCCCCAGCATTTT.

CDR3 DNA sequence: TGCGCCAGCAGCTTGGCCCGCGGGACTAGCATCCACAATGAGCAGTTCTTC. Protein: CASSLARGTSIHNEQFF. The gene calls are TRBV5-1 and TRBJ2-1; 9 positions match TRBD2. V lost 0 bases and J lost 5; bases outside the gene matches: 9. Germline loops: CDR1 SGHRS, CDR2 YFSETQ. CDR3 length: 17 amino acids.

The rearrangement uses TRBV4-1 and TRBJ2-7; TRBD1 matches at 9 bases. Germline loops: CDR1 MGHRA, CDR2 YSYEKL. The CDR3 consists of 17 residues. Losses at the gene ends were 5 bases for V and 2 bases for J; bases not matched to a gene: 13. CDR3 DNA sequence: TGCGCCAGCAGCGGGAGCGGCACAGGGGGCAGAACCTACGAGCAGTACTTC. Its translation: CASSGSGTGGRTYEQYF.

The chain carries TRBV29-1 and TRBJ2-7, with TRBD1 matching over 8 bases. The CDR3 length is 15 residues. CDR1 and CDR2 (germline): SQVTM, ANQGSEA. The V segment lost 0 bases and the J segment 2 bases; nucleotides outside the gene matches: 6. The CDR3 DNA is TGCAGCGTTGAAGACCCGGACAGGGACACCTACGAGCAGTACTTC. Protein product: CSVEDPDRDTYEQYF.

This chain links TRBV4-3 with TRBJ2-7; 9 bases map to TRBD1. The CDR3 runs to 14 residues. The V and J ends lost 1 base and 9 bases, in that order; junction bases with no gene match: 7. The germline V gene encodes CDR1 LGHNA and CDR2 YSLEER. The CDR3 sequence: CASSQGTGAFGQYF. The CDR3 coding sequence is TGCGCCAGCAGCCAAGGGACAGGGGCTTTTGGGCAGTACTTC.

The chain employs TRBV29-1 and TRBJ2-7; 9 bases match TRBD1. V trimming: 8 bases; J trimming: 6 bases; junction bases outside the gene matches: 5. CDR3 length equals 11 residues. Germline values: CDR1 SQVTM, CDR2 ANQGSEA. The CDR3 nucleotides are TGCAGCTGCTCGACAGGGGGCGAGCAGTACTTC. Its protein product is CSCSTGGEQYF.

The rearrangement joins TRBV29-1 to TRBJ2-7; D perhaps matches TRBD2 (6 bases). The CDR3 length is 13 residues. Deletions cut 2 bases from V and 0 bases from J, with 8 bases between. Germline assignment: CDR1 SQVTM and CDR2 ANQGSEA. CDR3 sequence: CSVERGSSYEQYF. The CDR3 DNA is TGCAGCGTTGAACGGGGGAGCTCCTACGAGCAGTACTTC.

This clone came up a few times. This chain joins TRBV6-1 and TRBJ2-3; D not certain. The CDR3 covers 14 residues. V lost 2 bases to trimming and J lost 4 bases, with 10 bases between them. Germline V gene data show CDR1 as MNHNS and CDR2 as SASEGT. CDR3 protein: CASSEFSRPDTQYF. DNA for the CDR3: TGTGCCAGCAGTGAATTCTCGCGCCCAGATACGCAGTATTTT.

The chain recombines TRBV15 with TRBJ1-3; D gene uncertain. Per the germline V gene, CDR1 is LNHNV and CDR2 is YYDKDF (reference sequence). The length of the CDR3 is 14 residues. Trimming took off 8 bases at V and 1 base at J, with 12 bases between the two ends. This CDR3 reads CATGSGDSGNTIYF. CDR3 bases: TGTGCCACCGGATCCGGGGATTCTGGAAACACCATATATTTT. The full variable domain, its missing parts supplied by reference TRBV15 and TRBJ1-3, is DAMVIQNPRYQVTQFGKPVTLSCSQTLNHNVMYWYQQKSSQAPKLLFHYYDKDFNNEADTPDNFQSRRPNTSFCFLDIRSPGLGDTAMYLCATGSGDSGNTIYFGEGSWLTVV.

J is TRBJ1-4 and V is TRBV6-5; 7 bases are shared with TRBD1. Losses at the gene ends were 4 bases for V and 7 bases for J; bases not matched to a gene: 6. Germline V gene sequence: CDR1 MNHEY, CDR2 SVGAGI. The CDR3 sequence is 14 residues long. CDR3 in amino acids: CASSLRGGVEKLFF. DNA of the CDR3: TGTGCCAGCAGTTTAAGAGGGGGCGTTGAAAAACTGTTTTTT.

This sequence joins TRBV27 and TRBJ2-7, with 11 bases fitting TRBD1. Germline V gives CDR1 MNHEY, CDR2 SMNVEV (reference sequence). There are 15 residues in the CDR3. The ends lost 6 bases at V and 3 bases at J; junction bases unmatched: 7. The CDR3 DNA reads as TGTGCCAGCAGCTTGGGGGGACAGGGGGGCTACGAGCAGTACTTC. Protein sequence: CASSLGGQGGYEQYF.

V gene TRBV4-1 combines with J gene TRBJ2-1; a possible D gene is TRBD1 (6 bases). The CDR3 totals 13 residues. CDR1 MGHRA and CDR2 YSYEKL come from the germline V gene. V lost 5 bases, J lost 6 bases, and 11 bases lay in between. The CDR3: CASSKGHPNEQFF. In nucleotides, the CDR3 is TGCGCCAGCAGCAAGGGACACCCCAATGAGCAGTTCTTC.

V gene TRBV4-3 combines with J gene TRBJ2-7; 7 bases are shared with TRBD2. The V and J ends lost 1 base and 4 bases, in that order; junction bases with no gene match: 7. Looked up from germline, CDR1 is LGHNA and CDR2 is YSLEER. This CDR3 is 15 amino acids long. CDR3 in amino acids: CASSQVASGGYEQYF. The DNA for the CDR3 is TGCGCCAGCAGCCAAGTGGCTAGCGGAGGTTACGAGCAGTACTTC.

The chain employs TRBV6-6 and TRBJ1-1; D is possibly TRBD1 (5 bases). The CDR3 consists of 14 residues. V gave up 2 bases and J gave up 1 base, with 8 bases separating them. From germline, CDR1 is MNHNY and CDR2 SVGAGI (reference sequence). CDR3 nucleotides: TGTGCCAGCAGTTACCCGGGGGGGAACACTGAAGCTTTCTTT. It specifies CASSYPGGNTEAFF.

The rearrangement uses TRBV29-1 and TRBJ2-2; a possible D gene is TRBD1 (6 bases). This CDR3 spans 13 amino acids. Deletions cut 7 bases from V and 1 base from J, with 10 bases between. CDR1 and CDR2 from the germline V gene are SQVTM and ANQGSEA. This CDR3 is CSARGQNTGELFF. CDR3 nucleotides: TGCAGCGCCCGGGGACAGAACACCGGGGAGCTGTTTTTT.

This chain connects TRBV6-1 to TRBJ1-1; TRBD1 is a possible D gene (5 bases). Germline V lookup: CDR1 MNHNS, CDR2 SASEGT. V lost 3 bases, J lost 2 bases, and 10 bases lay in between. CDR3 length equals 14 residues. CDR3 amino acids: CASSEYGGNTEAFF. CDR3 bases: TGTGCCAGCAGTGAGTACGGGGGAAACACTGAAGCTTTCTTT.

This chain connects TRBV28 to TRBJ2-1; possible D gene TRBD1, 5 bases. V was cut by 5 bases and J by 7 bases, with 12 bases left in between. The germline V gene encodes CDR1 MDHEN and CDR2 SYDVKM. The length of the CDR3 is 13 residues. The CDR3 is CASSRRDGNEQFF. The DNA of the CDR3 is TGTGCCAGCAGTCGCAGGGATGGAAATGAGCAGTTCTTC. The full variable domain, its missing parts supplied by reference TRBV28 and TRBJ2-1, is DVKVTQSSRYLVKRTGEKVFLECVQDMDHENMFWYRQDPGLGLRLIYFSYDVKMKEKGDIPEGYSVSREKKERFSLILESASTNQTSMYLCASSRRDGNEQFFGPGTRLTVL.

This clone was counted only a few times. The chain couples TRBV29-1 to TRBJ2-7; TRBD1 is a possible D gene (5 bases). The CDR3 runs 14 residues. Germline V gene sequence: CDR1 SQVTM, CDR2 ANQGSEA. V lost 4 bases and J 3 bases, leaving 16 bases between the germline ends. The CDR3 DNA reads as TGCAGCGTTGTTTCTGGGGCTGGGGTCTACGAGCAGTACTTC. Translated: CSVVSGAGVYEQYF.

The CDR3 reads CASSYKRGSNYGYTF. The CDR3, as DNA: TGTGCCAGCAGTTACAAAAGGGGCTCCAACTATGGCTACACCTTC. J is TRBJ1-2 and V is TRBV6-6; possible D gene TRBD1, 5 bases. The CDR3 is 15 amino acids. Germline V gives CDR1 MNHNY, CDR2 SVGAGI (reference sequence). The V and J ends lost 2 bases and 2 bases respectively, with 12 bases between them.

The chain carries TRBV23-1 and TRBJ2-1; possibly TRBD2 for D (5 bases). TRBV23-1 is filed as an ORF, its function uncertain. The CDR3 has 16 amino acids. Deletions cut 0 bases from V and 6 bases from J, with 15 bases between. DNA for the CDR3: TGCGCCAGCAGTCAATCGGTACATTATCGGGGCAATGAGCAGTTCTTC. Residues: CASSQSVHYRGNEQFF.

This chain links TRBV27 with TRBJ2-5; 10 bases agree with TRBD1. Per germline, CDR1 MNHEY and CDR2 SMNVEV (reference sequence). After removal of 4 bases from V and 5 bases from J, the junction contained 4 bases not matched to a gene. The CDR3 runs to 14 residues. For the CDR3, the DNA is TGTGCCAGCAGTTCGCCGGGACAGGGGGAGACCCAGTACTTC. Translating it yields CASSSPGQGETQYF.